This T cell receptor beta chain appears in the sequencing data of a study of blood T cells in healthy people across ages (dated by TCRdb to the mid-2010s). For the wider study: In model experiments, roughly one uniquely barcoded TCR beta cDNA molecule per two T cells was captured by template switching. To track age-related changes in TCR beta repertoire diversity, the study relied on deep sequencing normalized with unique cDNA molecular identifiers. The donors were divided into four age groups: young (average roughly 17 years), middle-aged (around 37), aged (approximately 64) and long-lived (82). Donors of different ages were randomly distributed across sequencing lanes to avoid experimental bias. Using the same blood draw, the study looked at two additional independent replicas of 1 million unique cDNA reads for two donors, one aged 18 to 30 and the other aged 80 or older. Results and caveats for the whole study, not just this receptor: Compared with the aged group, more naive CD4+ T cells, fewer expanded clones and increased TCR diversity were shown by the long-lived group, suggesting age selection. Donor CMV infection status was unknown, potentially confounding age-related changes in expanded clonotypes. Estimates of total diversity based on one million sequenced T cells were considered lower bounds and underestimates. Observed TCR beta diversity per million T cells fell roughly linearly with age, and a significant reduction was already apparent by age around 44. Conclusive comparison of naive and antigen-experienced compartments was prevented by the profiling of bulk unsorted PBMCs. The percentage of naive T cells measured by flow cytometry correlated strongly with observed TCR beta diversity.

Donors were a few dozen systemically healthy Caucasian individuals from Russia aged roughly 6 to 95 years. Each donor gave around 9.8 milliliters of peripheral blood, collected into EDTA-treated Vacutainer tubes. Ficoll-Paque density-gradient centrifugation was used to isolate PBMCs, with at least 7 million obtained per sample. Total RNA was extracted from PBMCs with Trizol reagent, with at least 6 micrograms obtained per sample. The percentages of naive CD45RAhigh/CD27high T cells were determined by flow cytometry on a PBMC aliquot from every donor. As for this clonotype: The specificity of this receptor is unknown. Nothing much larger sits one base from this clone, and base qualities are not available.

The method was 5' RACE. The data were produced on an Illumina HiSeq 2500. A second PCR of about 6 to 11 cycles was performed with a sample-barcoded 5' primer and a J-beta primer mix. Each TCR beta cDNA molecule received a unique molecular identifier from a template-switch 5' adaptor carrying 12 random nucleotides. Each sample yielded at least 2.5 million CDR3-containing paired-end reads. First-strand cDNA was synthesized from all RNA with the Mint cDNA synthesis kit, primed by a TRBC-specific oligonucleotide. After uracil-DNA glycosylase treatment, a first 18-cycle PCR used universal primers M1SS and BC2_uni_R on all cDNA. The original methods were these. Normalization of each sample was performed by random selection of 1 million high-quality reads, each carrying a distinct molecular identifier. Instead of being binned into consensus sequences, reads with shared molecular identifiers were discarded. MiTCR, with a Q25 quality threshold and the strictest error-elimination algorithm, was used for CDR3 identification, clonotype clustering and error correction. A nonparametric unseen species model with Euler transformation was used to estimate lower-bound total TCR beta diversity. TCRdb trimmed public reads at Q25 via fastp, called clones via MiXCR and kept in-frame beta chains. Merged by CDR3 protein, the rows form single entries marked with the most common genes and DNA. The V and J calls were not made by the authors but by TCRdb's processing. Within this sample are around 1.5 million distinct CDR3 sequences, with 59% of them counted one time only. The ten top clones hold roughly 6.3% of the sample.

Sequenced sample: blood. The receptor was isolated from a man between 18 and 35 years old in good health.

The nucleotide sequence reads TGCGCCAGCAGTCCGGAGCCTAGCACAGATACGCAGTATTTT. The encoded protein is CASSPEPSTDTQYF. The sequence joins TRBV5-1 to TRBJ2-3; no D gene call is confident. CDR1 and CDR2, looked up from the germline V gene, are SGHRS and YFSETQ. Counted from cysteine to phenylalanine, this CDR3 has 14 amino acids. Solely the CDR3 DNA is kept, with 42 bases framed from the first base. Relative to germline, V is 5 bases shorter and J is 0 bases shorter, with 10 bases between their ends.